One T cell receptor beta chain is described in this entry. At one boundary the junction diverges from the germline segment, which might be a read error. The sample belongs to a study of T cell changes during pregnancy in multiple sclerosis. Profiling relied on immunoSEQ multiplex PCR, and the TCRdb table lists in-frame clones only, not all of them. The table lists around 35,000 clones, approximately 87% of them singletons. Germline V gives CDR1 SGHNT, CDR2 YYREEE (reference sequence). The CDR3 totals 16 residues. This chain links TRBV5-4 with TRBJ1-4; TRBD1 matches at 8 bases. This TCR came from a female donor with multiple sclerosis, enrolled in a pregnancy study. The input for sequencing was CD8+ T cells from peripheral blood mononuclear cells, taken after pregnancy. The DNA for the CDR3 is TGCGCCAGCAGCCAAGTTCGGGGGACAGGTGACGAAAAACTGTTTTTT. This encodes CASSQVRGTGDEKLFF.